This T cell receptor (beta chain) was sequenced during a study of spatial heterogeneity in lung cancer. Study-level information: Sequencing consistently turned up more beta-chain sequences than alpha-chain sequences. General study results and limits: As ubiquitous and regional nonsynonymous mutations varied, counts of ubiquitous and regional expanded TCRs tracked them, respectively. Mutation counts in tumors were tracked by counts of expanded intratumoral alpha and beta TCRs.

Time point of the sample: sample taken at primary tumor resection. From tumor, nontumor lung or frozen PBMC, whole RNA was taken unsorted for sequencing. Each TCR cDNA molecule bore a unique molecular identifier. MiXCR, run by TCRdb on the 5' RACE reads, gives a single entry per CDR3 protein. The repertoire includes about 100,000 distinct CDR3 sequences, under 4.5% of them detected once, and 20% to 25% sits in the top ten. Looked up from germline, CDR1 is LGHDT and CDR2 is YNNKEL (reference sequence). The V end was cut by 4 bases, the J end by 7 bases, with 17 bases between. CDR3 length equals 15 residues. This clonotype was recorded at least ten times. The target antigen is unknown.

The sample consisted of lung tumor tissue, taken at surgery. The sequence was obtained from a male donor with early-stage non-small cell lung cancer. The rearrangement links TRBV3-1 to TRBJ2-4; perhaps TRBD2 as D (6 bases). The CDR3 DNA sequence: TGTGCCAGCAGCCCACAGTTAGCGGCGTACAACATTCAGTACTTC. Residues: CASSPQLAAYNIQYF.